Below are 13 T cell receptor beta chains sequenced from a single sample in a study of Graves' ophthalmopathy and Graves' hyperthyroidism. As the template, RNA transcripts were used to amplify TCR beta CDR3 regions. First-round RT-PCR used HTBI primers; second-round multiplex PCR followed. TCRdb itself ran the multiplex PCR reads through MiXCR, one entry per CDR3 protein. The sample includes about 1.2 million distinct CDR3 sequences, about 38% of them seen just once. The sequencing sample was made of peripheral blood or thyroid tissue (not recorded which). These receptors originate from an adult man with Graves' hyperthyroidism.

This clonotype was found many times. Written as DNA, the CDR3 is TGTGCCAGCAGCCCTAGATTGGGAGAGACCCAGTACTTC. Protein product: CASSPRLGETQYF. V gene TRBV14 combines with J gene TRBJ2-5; D not certain. The CDR3 extends over 13 amino acids. Deletions cut 4 bases from V and 4 bases from J, with 10 bases between. The germline gives CDR1 SGHDN, CDR2 FVKESK.

This clonotype has a handful of counts. The chain couples TRBV5-1 to TRBJ1-1, with 8 bases fitting TRBD1. Germline values: CDR1 SGHRS, CDR2 YFSETQ. The CDR3 runs 19 residues. Germline trimming cut 1 base from V and 0 bases from J; bases unmatched to any gene: 14. The CDR3 nucleotides are TGCGCCAGCAGCTTGACCATGACAGGGGAGGGGGGAATGAACACTGAAGCTTTCTTT. It encodes CASSLTMTGEGGMNTEAFF.

This clonotype was counted at least ten times. The chain joins TRBV7-2 to TRBJ2-6, with TRBD1 as a possible D gene (5 bases). CDR3 length equals 18 residues. Germline CDR1 is SGHTA and CDR2 is FQGNSA. V was shortened by 4 bases and J by 0 bases, with 16 bases between the two germline ends. The CDR3 protein is CASSSLMNRRSGANVLTF. In DNA form, the CDR3 reads TGTGCCAGCAGCTCATTGATGAACAGGCGCTCTGGGGCCAACGTCCTGACTTTC.

This clonotype came up many times. V gene TRBV5-5 combines with J gene TRBJ2-7; TRBD1 matches 8 bases. V lost 3 bases, J lost 5 bases, and 10 bases stayed unmatched. The CDR3 consists of 15 residues. The germline V gene has CDR1 SGHKS and CDR2 YYEKEE (reference sequence). CDR3 bases: TGTGCCAGCAGCTCCTTGACAGGGGTCTTGCACGAGCAGTACTTC. It is translated as CASSSLTGVLHEQYF.

To note about this clonotype: Germline and junction disagree at one end, which may indicate a read error. V is TRBV7-9 and J is TRBJ1-4; 7 nucleotides match TRBD1. Per germline, CDR1 SEHNR and CDR2 FQNEAQ (reference sequence). CDR3 size: 17 residues. The CDR3 DNA sequence: TGCGCCAGCAGCCAAGTTGGGCCCAGGGGGGATGGTGAAAAACTGTTTTTT. Translation gives CASSQVGPRGDGEKLFF.

Concerning this clonotype itself: A much larger clone lies one base from this, so it may be a read error. The CDR3, as DNA: TGCACCAGCAGCGAAGGGACAAATAACAATCAGCCCCAGCATTTT. It yields the protein CTSSEGTNNNQPQHF. The chain carries TRBV5-1 and TRBJ1-5, with D possibly TRBD1 on 6 matching bases. The length of the CDR3 is 15 residues. CDR1 and CDR2 from the germline V gene are SGHRS and YFSETQ.

This clonotype was found many times. This rearrangement joins TRBV24-1 to TRBJ2-2, with 9 bases that match TRBD2. Germline V lookup: CDR1 KGHDR, CDR2 SFDVKD. Trimming took 4 bases from V and 0 from J; bases not matched to a gene: 5. The CDR3 is 17 residues long. CDR3 amino acids: CATSDRLAEANTGELFF. CDR3 nucleotide sequence: TGTGCCACCAGTGACCGACTAGCGGAAGCGAACACCGGGGAGCTGTTTTTT.

Many counts were recorded for this clonotype. J is TRBJ1-1 and V is TRBV20-1; tentatively, D is TRBD1 (5 bases). Trimming left V 3 bases short and J 7 bases short, with 15 bases between. This CDR3 comprises 13 residues. In germline, CDR1 is DFQATT, CDR2 SNEGSKA (reference sequence). CDR3 in amino acids: CSARGPGQIEAFF. The CDR3 coding sequence is TGCAGTGCTAGGGGCCCAGGACAAATTGAAGCTTTCTTT.

CDR3: CASSADHGGSGANVLTF. The CDR3 DNA is TGTGCCAGCAGCGCGGACCATGGGGGCTCTGGGGCCAACGTCCTGACTTTC. The chain has TRBV7-9 and TRBJ2-6; D may match TRBD1 or TRBD2 (5 bases each). The CDR3 is 17 residues long. Germline loops: CDR1 SEHNR, CDR2 FQNEAQ (reference sequence). Trimming shortened V by 5 bases and J by 0 bases, and 14 bases separated the two germline ends.

In this sample, this clonotype turned up a few times. The gene calls are TRBV12-3 or TRBV12-4 and TRBJ1-2; TRBD1 aligns across 8 bases. The CDR3 is 16 residues long. V lost 6 bases and J lost 5; bases outside the gene matches: 14. The CDR3, as DNA: TGTGCCAGCAGCCCCTGGCTTCAGGGGGCTAGGTATGGCTACACCTTC. It encodes CASSPWLQGARYGYTF.

This clonotype was observed a few times. The rearrangement joins TRBV9 to TRBJ1-2, with D possibly being TRBD1 (6 bases). The germline CDR1 and CDR2 sequences are SGDLS and YYNGEE. This CDR3 spans 16 amino acids. V was cut by 4 bases and J by 0 bases, with 16 bases left in between. This CDR3 reads CASSFPAGEANYGYTF. The CDR3 DNA follows: TGTGCCAGCAGCTTCCCCGCAGGGGAAGCTAACTATGGCTACACCTTC. Full variable domain (outside the CDR3, taken from reference TRBV9 and TRBJ1-2): DSGVTQTPKHLITATGQRVTLRCSPRSGDLSVYWYQQSLDQGLQFLIQYYNGEERAKGNILERFSAQQFPDLHSELNLSSLELGDSALYFCASSFPAGEANYGYTFGSGTRLTVV.

This clonotype was found many times. V and J are TRBV20-1 and TRBJ2-5; maybe TRBD2 (6 bases). Germline V gene lookup returns CDR1 DFQATT and CDR2 SNEGSKA (reference sequence). Trimming left V 1 base short and J 4 bases short, with 16 bases between. The CDR3 totals 15 residues. This chain's CDR3 is CSARGRDLSRETQYF. The CDR3 nucleotides read TGCAGTGCTAGAGGGCGGGACCTTTCAAGAGAGACCCAGTACTTC.

The J gene is TRBJ2-6, the V gene TRBV29-1; D perhaps matches TRBD1 (6 bases). The V end lost 6 bases, the J end lost 2 bases, and 14 bases lay between the germline ends. The CDR3 runs 15 residues. Germline loops: CDR1 SQVTM, CDR2 ANQGSEA. Here the CDR3 DNA reads TGCAGCGTGATAGACAGGATGGCTGGGGCCAACGTCCTGACTTTC. As protein: CSVIDRMAGANVLTF.